This T cell receptor (beta chain) was recorded in a study of blood T cell repertoires in COVID-19. Comments on this clone: This specimen includes other DNA sequences encoding the same CDR3.

Enrolled through a virtual design, the participants were between roughly 18 and 100 years of age and came from 24 US areas. What the recovered Cohort 3 donors had was two negative PCRs, clearance, or symptom resolution. V was pared by 0 bases and J by 5 bases, with 7 bases between. This CDR3 is 13 amino acids long. Germline V lookup: CDR1 MNHNS, CDR2 SASEGT. Generated by immunoSEQ multiplex PCR, the TCRdb table keeps only in-frame clones and is missing some. The profile shows roughly 220,000 clones, 88% of them singletons. This TCR was sampled from a woman aged 25 to 45 who had recovered from COVID-19. Material: PBMCs or T cells enriched from blood (not recorded which). This sequence joins TRBV6-1 and TRBJ1-1; D possibly corresponds to TRBD1 (6 bases). The CDR3 protein is CASSEARGTEAFF. CDR3 bases: TGTGCCAGCAGTGAAGCGAGGGGGACTGAAGCTTTCTTT.